The 6 T cell receptor beta chains given below trace back to one sample, sequenced in a study of control samples from healthy donors and cancer patients. Profiling relied on immunoSEQ multiplex PCR, and the TCRdb table lists in-frame clones only, not all of them. The sample records 120,000 or so clones, around 86% being singletons. Sequencing input: blood. The receptor set was obtained from a man aged 40-55 years in good health.

J is TRBJ2-1 and V is TRBV7-2; 10 nucleotides align to TRBD2. Germline lookup yields CDR1 SGHTA and CDR2 FQGNSA. CDR3 length: 16 amino acids. Trimming removed 1 base from V and 8 bases from J; junction bases left unmatched: 8. This chain's CDR3 is CASSLVFSGGAYEQFF. In DNA, the CDR3 is TGTGCCAGCAGCTTAGTTTTCAGCGGGGGGGCCTATGAGCAGTTCTTC.

This clone was detected a few times. The chain uses TRBV6-2 or TRBV6-3 and TRBJ2-3, with D tentatively TRBD2 (5 bases). Deletions cut 0 bases from V and 6 bases from J, with 13 bases between. This CDR3 contains 15 residues. Germline V CDR1 and CDR2: MNHEY, SVGEGT. CDR3 sequence (DNA): TGTGCCAGCAGTTACTCGGTGCCCCCGGGGGATACGCAGTATTTT. Protein: CASSYSVPPGDTQYF.

The chain joins TRBV4-1 to TRBJ1-1; a possible D gene is TRBD1 (5 bases). The CDR3 is 17 amino acids. Germline CDR1 reads MGHRA; CDR2 reads YSYEKL. Trimming shortened V by 4 bases and J by 0 bases, and 18 bases separated the two germline ends. CDR3 protein: CASSPRSTATLNTEAFF. CDR3 nucleotides: TGCGCCAGCAGCCCTCGCTCGACAGCCACCCTGAACACTGAAGCTTTCTTT.

The chain joins TRBV7-2 to TRBJ1-2; the D gene is possibly TRBD1 (6 bases). This CDR3 is 15 amino acids long. The germline V gene has CDR1 SGHTA and CDR2 FQGNSA. V shed 6 bases and J shed 4 bases, with 18 bases lying between them. CDR3: CASRPNGQISYGYTF. In DNA form, the CDR3 reads TGTGCCAGCAGACCTAACGGACAGATTTCCTATGGCTACACCTTC.

CDR3 bases: TGTGCCAGCAGCCAAGGCCCAGGGCAGGAAGCTTTCTTT. It specifies CASSQGPGQEAFF. The genes are TRBV3-1 (or the pseudogene TRBV3-2) and TRBJ1-1; D possibly corresponds to TRBD1 (5 bases). The CDR3 is made up of 13 amino acids. V was clipped by 1 base and J by 8 bases, with 11 bases between them. CDR1 and CDR2 (germline): LGHDT, YNNKEL (reference sequence).

V gene TRBV2 combines with J gene TRBJ2-2; 7 positions match TRBD2. Germline lookup yields CDR1 SNHLY and CDR2 FYNNEI. CDR3 length: 16 amino acids. V lost 8 bases, J lost 4 bases, and 13 bases stayed unmatched. DNA of the CDR3: TGTGCCAGCGATGGCATGAAGGCTAGCGGCACCGGGGAGCTGTTTTTT. As protein: CASDGMKASGTGELFF.